One and the same sample provided the 11 T cell receptor beta chains below, sequenced in a study of T-cell memory formation after mild COVID-19. TCRdb itself ran the 5' RACE reads through MiXCR, one entry per CDR3 protein. The repertoire has tens of thousands of distinct CDR3 sequences, around 20% of them found once; the top ten carry 1.5%. The sequenced sample was PBMCs or a T cell subset sorted from them (not recorded which). The receptors shown here come from an adult who had mild COVID-19 (a few samples of this study predate the infection). Cell type and time point are not known.

This clonotype appeared many times. The chain is built from TRBV6-6 and TRBJ1-3; possible D gene TRBD1, 6 bases. The V end was cut by 6 bases, the J end by 0 bases, with 9 bases between. The germline gives CDR1 MNHNY, CDR2 SVGAGI (reference sequence). The length of the CDR3 is 14 residues. For the CDR3, the DNA is TGTGCCAGCAGGAGACAGGACTCTGGAAACACCATATATTTT. Amino acid sequence: CASRRQDSGNTIYF.

This clonotype has at least ten counts. The genes are TRBV12-3 or TRBV12-4 and TRBJ1-1, with 12 bases that match TRBD1. Trimming took 4 bases from V and 6 from J; bases not matched to a gene: 21. The CDR3 extends over 20 amino acids. In DNA form, the CDR3 reads TGTGCCAGCAGTTCAATCCTAAAACCGGGACAGGGGGCCACGGGCCCTGAAGCTTTCTTT. Amino acid sequence: CASSSILKPGQGATGPEAFF.

The chain couples TRBV12-3 or TRBV12-4 to TRBJ2-7; 9 nucleotides line up with TRBD1. J lost 1 base, V lost 3 bases, and 10 bases had no gene match. The length of the CDR3 is 17 residues. The CDR3 region has the DNA TGTGCCAGCAGTTTGGGGATGACGGGGACAGGGTCCTACGAGCAGTACTTC. This gives the protein CASSLGMTGTGSYEQYF.

The rearrangement links TRBV4-2 to TRBJ2-7, with 7 bases fitting TRBD1. CDR1 and CDR2 from the germline V gene are LGHNA and YNFKEQ. V trimming: 1 base; J trimming: 3 bases; junction bases outside the gene matches: 3. There are 14 residues in the CDR3. CDR3 DNA: TGTGCCAGCAGCCAAGGTGGGACAGACTACGAGCAGTACTTC. As protein: CASSQGGTDYEQYF.

CDR3 nucleotides: TGTGCCAGCAGCTTAGATGGGGTGTCGGGCTATGGCTACACCTTC. Protein product: CASSLDGVSGYGYTF. The rearrangement uses TRBV11-2 and TRBJ1-2; D not certain. V was clipped by 0 bases and J by 4 bases, with 12 bases between them. Germline CDR1 and CDR2: SGHAT and FQNNGV. This CDR3 region has 15 residues. The full variable domain, in which reference TRBV11-2 and TRBJ1-2 provide the parts outside the CDR3, is EAGVAQSPRYKIIEKRQSVAFWCNPISGHATLYWYQQILGQGPKLLIQFQNNGVVDDSQLPKDRFSAERLKGVDSTLKIQPAKLEDSAVYLCASSLDGVSGYGYTFGSGTRLTVV.

In this sample, this clonotype turned up many times. V and J are TRBV4-2 and TRBJ2-3; maybe TRBD2 (5 bases). Germline loops: CDR1 LGHNA, CDR2 YNFKEQ. Deletions cut 4 bases from V and 1 base from J, with 15 bases between. The length of the CDR3 is 16 residues. This CDR3 reads CASSPRAFGGTDTQYF. The CDR3 DNA is TGTGCCAGCAGCCCCCGGGCATTCGGGGGCACAGATACGCAGTATTTT.

This clonotype was recorded at least ten times. The V and J genes are TRBV7-6 and TRBJ2-5, with a possible D match to TRBD1 (5 bases). This CDR3 has 15 residues. In germline, CDR1 is SGHVS, CDR2 FNYEAQ. Trimming pared 6 bases from V and 4 bases from J, leaving 18 bases between. The CDR3 is CASSYQGYRSETQYF. In DNA form, the CDR3 reads TGTGCCAGCAGTTACCAGGGTTACAGATCAGAGACCCAGTACTTC.

This clonotype was recorded at least ten times. V is TRBV12-3 or TRBV12-4 and J is TRBJ1-1; TRBD1 might be the D (5 bases). The CDR3 is 14 amino acids. V was cut by 5 bases and J by 6 bases, with 16 bases left in between. CDR3 in amino acids: CASSLRAGRSEAFF. DNA of the CDR3: TGTGCCAGCAGTCTCAGGGCGGGTCGCTCTGAAGCTTTCTTT.

This clonotype was found many times. The chain is built from TRBV12-3 or TRBV12-4 and TRBJ2-7; D unresolved. The CDR3 covers 11 residues. Trimming left V 5 bases short and J 1 base short, with 3 bases between. The CDR3 sequence is CASSPSYEQYF. CDR3 DNA: TGTGCCAGCAGTCCTTCCTACGAGCAGTACTTC.

The rearrangement uses TRBV11-3 and TRBJ2-7; 10 nucleotides match TRBD2. The CDR3 sequence is 17 residues long. Germline CDR1 reads SGHNT; CDR2 reads YENEEA. The junction had 12 bases not matched to a gene; V was cut back by 4 bases and J by 3 bases. As DNA, the CDR3 is TGTGCCAGCAGCTCAGCTATAATACTAGCGGGGCACTACGAGCAGTACTTC. Translated, it gives CASSSAIILAGHYEQYF.

This clonotype was found many times. The chain couples TRBV6-5 to TRBJ2-1; TRBD1 agrees at 9 bases. CDR1 is MNHEY and CDR2 is SVGAGI in the germline V gene. There are 14 residues in the CDR3. V lost 6 bases and J lost 3; bases outside the gene matches: 3. The CDR3, as DNA: TGTGCCAGCAGCTCGGGACAGGGCTACAATGAGCAGTTCTTC. Residues: CASSSGQGYNEQFF.